This entry describes one T cell receptor (beta chain). Using immunoSEQ multiplex PCR, the repertoire was profiled, and TCRdb retains in-frame clones only, with some absent. Of 76,000 or so clones in the sample, around 86% were seen once. This entry belongs to a study of technical replicates of blood from a handful of donors. This CDR3 has 15 amino acids. Trimming removed 2 bases at V and 3 bases at J, with 11 bases between. Germline CDR1 reads MNHEY; CDR2 reads SVGAGI. The receptor was isolated from a human donor in good health. Some clones in this sample may be carry-over from other donors' samples. The sequencing sample was made of PBMCs. The chain joins TRBV6-5 to TRBJ2-1; possible D gene TRBD2, 7 bases. The CDR3 sequence is CASSYGGGDYNEQFF. The CDR3 DNA reads as TGTGCCAGCAGTTACGGAGGGGGGGACTACAATGAGCAGTTCTTC.